One and the same sample provided the 8 T cell receptor beta chains below, sequenced in a study of blood T cells in healthy people across ages. It was with a sample-barcoded 5' primer and a J-beta primer mix that a second PCR of roughly 7 to 11 cycles was run. TCRdb passed the 5' RACE reads through MiXCR, listing each CDR3 protein once. The table records 270,000 or so distinct CDR3 sequences, roughly a quarter of them present only once. Specimen: blood. The source of these receptors is a woman aged 70 to 79 in good health.

This clonotype was detected a few times. J is TRBJ2-3 and V is TRBV7-3; D tentatively reads TRBD1 or TRBD2 (5 bases each). The V gene's germline CDR1 is SGHTA and CDR2 FQGTGA. V was shortened by 5 bases and J by 6 bases, with 12 bases between the two germline ends. The CDR3 runs 13 residues. The CDR3 DNA is TGTGCCAGCAGCCAATCACGGGGCGATACGCAGTATTTT. Protein: CASSQSRGDTQYF. Using reference TRBV7-3 and TRBJ2-3 for the parts outside the CDR3, the full variable domain is GAGVSQTPSNKVTEKGKYVELRCDPISGHTALYWYRQSLGQGPEFLIYFQGTGAADDSGLPNDRFFAVRPEGSVSTLKIQRTERGDSAVYLCASSQSRGDTQYFGPGTRLTVL.

This clonotype was observed a few times. J is TRBJ1-1 and V is TRBV7-3, with D possibly being TRBD1 (5 bases). From germline, CDR1 is SGHTA and CDR2 FQGTGA. The V end was cut by 0 bases, the J end by 4 bases, with 6 bases between. The CDR3 sequence is 13 residues long. The CDR3 bases are TGTGCCAGCAGCTTAACGGGGACCACTGAAGCTTTCTTT. Its translation: CASSLTGTTEAFF.

This chain links TRBV5-4 with TRBJ2-1, with no clear D. CDR3 length: 14 amino acids. Trimming removed 0 bases at V and 2 bases at J, with 6 bases between. Germline values: CDR1 SGHNT, CDR2 YYREEE (reference sequence). The CDR3 DNA sequence: TGTGCCAGCAGCTTGGAATCAGCCTACAATGAGCAGTTCTTC. It specifies CASSLESAYNEQFF. Looking up the rest from reference TRBV5-4 and TRBJ2-1 gives the full variable domain: ETGVTQSPTHLIKTRGQQVTLRCSSQSGHNTVSWYQQALGQGPQFIFQYYREEENGRGNFPPRFSGLQFPNYSSELNVNALELDDSALYLCASSLESAYNEQFFGPGTRLTVL.

This clonotype has just one count. The chain has TRBV7-2 and TRBJ1-3; D is undetermined. Trimming took off 4 bases at V and 0 bases at J, with 10 bases between the two ends. From germline, CDR1 is SGHTA and CDR2 FQGNSA. This CDR3 is built from 15 residues. The CDR3 spells CASSSGFSSGNTIYF. CDR3 coding DNA: TGTGCCAGCAGCTCCGGGTTTAGCTCTGGAAACACCATATATTTT.

The chain links TRBV29-1 to TRBJ1-1; the match to TRBD1 covers 8 bases. V was clipped by 5 bases and J by 5 bases; unmatched bases: 13. The CDR3 runs 15 residues. From germline, CDR1 is SQVTM and CDR2 ANQGSEA. The CDR3, as DNA: TGCAGCGTTTCCCCTAACAGGGGGGTTAGGACTGAAGCTTTCTTT. Amino acids: CSVSPNRGVRTEAFF.

The genes are TRBV5-1 and TRBJ1-2; no clear D gene. Germline CDR1 SGHRS, CDR2 YFSETQ. With 0 bases removed from V and 6 bases from J, the gap between germline ends came to 9 bases. The CDR3 consists of 13 residues. CDR3 in DNA: TGCGCCAGCAGCTTGGGGTTACAAGATGGCTACACCTTC. It encodes CASSLGLQDGYTF.

This clonotype has just a few counts. The CDR3 DNA sequence: TGTGCCAGCAGCCCGACAGGTAGAAACGATGGCTACACCTTC. Translated, it gives CASSPTGRNDGYTF. The V and J genes are TRBV11-2 and TRBJ1-2; D possibly corresponds to TRBD1 (6 bases). V lost 5 bases to trimming and J lost 6 bases, with 16 bases between them. Germline V gives CDR1 SGHAT, CDR2 FQNNGV. The CDR3 runs to 14 residues.

The rearrangement uses TRBV29-1 and TRBJ2-5, with 9 bases identical to TRBD2. Gene TRBJ2-7 matches the end of the DNA better, so the J call may be wrong. Germline V gene sequence: CDR1 SQVTM, CDR2 ANQGSEA. CDR3 size: 14 residues. The CDR3 loop is CSARSGSGWNEQYF. The DNA of the CDR3 is TGCAGCGCCCGTAGCGGGAGTGGGTGGAACGAGCAGTACTTC.